This TCR beta chain was profiled in a study of T cells after posttransplantation cyclophosphamide (dated by TCRdb to about 2016). About the investigation overall: Using TRB sequencing, the study followed how the T cell repertoire reconstituted after myeloablative bone marrow transplantation in which posttransplantation cyclophosphamide served as GVHD prophylaxis. Public TRB sequences were compared against a database of over 3,600 sequences linked to responses to pathogens, tumor antigens, self-antigens and alloantigens. Blood from all 30 or so PTCy patients who had 1-year posttransplant specimens underwent TRB sequencing. Because TRA and TRB clonality were tightly correlated in several samples, subsequent TCR analyses were focused on TRB only. Up to roughly 3 additional blood samples from 2 to 5.2 years after transplant were also TRB-sequenced in 3 patients, as was pretransplant blood from a handful of patients. Samples from 35 to 45 PTCy-treated patients, along with samples from 16 of their related bone marrow donors, underwent antigen receptor sequencing. General study outcomes and caveats: Donor-recipient similarity was low at 1-2 months but rose over the first year, and later blood repertoires were often dominated by donor CD8+ memory clones. Across around 40 patients, TRB clonality was highly associated with recipient CMV seropositivity and CMV reactivation, and diversity in PTCy patients was similar to diversity in CNI/methotrexate controls. The TRB repertoires of T cells infiltrating skin or the GI tract showed only limited overlap with the TRB repertoires found in blood.

This specimen's treatment or condition label, per the study, means: high-dose cyclophosphamide on days +3 and +4 as single-agent GVHD prophylaxis. Patients in the PTCy group got busulfan and fludarabine conditioning, a marrow graft from a related or unrelated donor, and cyclophosphamide on days +3 and +4. PTCy-treated patients came from a prospective multi-institutional clinical trial. Peripheral blood and bone marrow mononuclear cells were isolated by Ficoll-Hypaque density centrifugation and were cryopreserved. The CDR3 sequence holds 13 residues, the cysteine and phenylalanine included. Solely the CDR3 DNA is kept, with 39 bases framed from the first base. From a lookup of the germline V gene, CDR1 and CDR2 are SGHAT and FQNNGV. V is shortened by 3 bases, J by 4 bases, and the region joining them spans 10 bases. As to this clone: Its target antigen remains unknown. No base qualities exist here, and no much larger clone lies one base off it.

Genomic DNA was used for TRB sequencing, which was performed with the immunoSEQ assay at survey resolution or with the hsTCRB kit. The study's processing was this. The immunoSEQ software handled initial read processing, and the LymphoSeq R package was used for repertoire analyses. Clonality was calculated as 1 minus normalized Shannon entropy, and the Gini coefficient was also calculated for each TRB dataset. To infer phenotypes in unsorted samples, TRB sequences from sorted subsets of the recipient or donor were mapped onto unsorted samples from the same recipient. Here the immuneACCESS table is served through TCRdb, limited to in-frame sequences with V and J called. Missing clones are a known gap in these copies; in checked studies unresolved V genes cover under half, and the rest lacks a known reason. That table supplies the V and J calls and clone size; D and trimming were determined from the DNA. The sample includes about 19,000 clones, with 70% to 80% observed a single time. The ten largest clones add up to less than 35% of the sample.

This chain joins TRBV11-2 to TRBJ2-7; possibly the D gene is TRBD2, per 5 matching bases. Sequenced material: PBMCs, taken after an allogeneic stem cell transplant with post-transplant cyclophosphamide. This sequence originates from a male patient in his 30s who received an allogeneic stem cell transplant from a related donor, was CMV-positive, and had acute GVHD only. In patients who had a transplant, some T cells may come from the graft donor. CDR3 sequence: CASSFHREYEQYF. The DNA reads as follows: TGTGCCAGCAGCTTCCACCGGGAATACGAGCAGTACTTC.